The 32 T cell receptor beta chains presented below share a single source sample, sequenced in a study of blood T cells in healthy people across ages (dated by TCRdb to about 2015). Library creation used 5' RACE. For sequencing, an Illumina HiSeq 2500 was employed. A second PCR of about 7 to 12 cycles was run with a J-beta primer mix and a sample-barcoded 5' primer. TCRdb's own reprocessing of the public reads used fastp at Q25 and MiXCR and kept productive beta chains. Duplicate CDR3 protein sequences are folded into a single record with the most common DNA and genes. A total of about 1,500,000 distinct CDR3 sequences appear in this sample, about 30% of them only once. The ten largest account for roughly 8.2% of the sample. The source material was blood. Every receptor here comes from a woman in her 30s in good health.

This clonotype has a handful of counts. J is TRBJ1-5 and V is TRBV2; D perhaps matches TRBD1 (5 bases). Looked up from germline, CDR1 is SNHLY and CDR2 is FYNNEI. V shed 5 bases and J shed 3 bases, with 14 bases lying between them. The CDR3 consists of 15 residues. The CDR3 protein is CASSYGDSPNQPQHF. CDR3 DNA: TGTGCCAGCAGTTATGGAGACAGCCCCAATCAGCCCCAGCATTTT.

The chain uses TRBV7-2 and TRBJ2-3, with a weak D call TRBD2 (5 bases). CDR3 length: 14 amino acids. V dropped 4 bases and J dropped 5 bases, with 13 bases sitting between them. Per the germline V gene, CDR1 is SGHTA and CDR2 is FQGNSA. The CDR3 sequence is CASSSSPEGDTQYF. The CDR3 DNA sequence: TGTGCCAGCAGCTCCAGCCCAGAGGGAGATACGCAGTATTTT. The complete variable domain, with remaining parts taken from reference TRBV7-2 and TRBJ2-3, reads GAGVSQSPSNKVTEKGKDVELRCDPISGHTALYWYRQSLGQGLEFLIYFQGNSAPDKSGLPSDRFSAERTGGSVSTLTIQRTQQEDSAVYLCASSSSPEGDTQYFGPGTRLTVL.

The V gene is TRBV20-1, the J gene TRBJ2-5, with D possibly matching TRBD2 (5 bases). The germline gives CDR1 DFQATT, CDR2 SNEGSKA (reference sequence). V lost 6 bases and J lost 0, with 11 bases in between. The CDR3 covers 13 residues. The CDR3 DNA is TGCAGTGCGAGTATGCGGGACCAAGAGACCCAGTACTTC. It translates to CSASMRDQETQYF.

In this sample, this clonotype turned up a few times. The chain recombines TRBV20-1 with TRBJ2-7, with 10 positions matching TRBD1. V trimming: 0 bases; J trimming: 7 bases; junction bases outside the gene matches: 9. Germline V CDR1 and CDR2: DFQATT, SNEGSKA (reference sequence). The CDR3 extends over 15 amino acids. DNA of the CDR3: TGCAGTGCTAGAGATAAGGGACAGGGGACGGGGGAGCAGTACTTC. This encodes CSARDKGQGTGEQYF.

This clonotype has at least ten counts. The rearrangement uses TRBV29-1 and TRBJ2-7; 10 nucleotides agree with TRBD1. CDR3 length: 15 amino acids. V trimming: 2 bases; J trimming: 4 bases; junction bases outside the gene matches: 8. Germline assignment: CDR1 SQVTM and CDR2 ANQGSEA. In DNA form, the CDR3 reads TGCAGCGTTGAATTGACGGGACAGGGGCGTTACGAGCAGTACTTC. Its translation is CSVELTGQGRYEQYF.

This clonotype was seen more than once but under ten times. J is TRBJ1-1 and V is TRBV12-3 or TRBV12-4, with D perhaps matching TRBD1 (6 bases). Trimming removed 5 bases from V and 1 base from J, with 11 bases in between. The CDR3 runs 14 residues. This CDR3 is CASSNSQGNTEAFF. CDR3 in DNA: TGTGCCAGCAGTAACTCACAGGGGAACACTGAAGCTTTCTTT.

This clonotype was seen repeatedly, ten times or more. This chain connects TRBV18 to TRBJ1-1; D might be TRBD1 (5 bases). Germline CDR1 KGHSH, CDR2 LQKENI. CDR3 size: 15 residues. Between the trimmed V and J ends, which lost 4 bases and 1 base, there was a span of 13 bases. The CDR3 is CASSLGAPRNTEAFF. Here the CDR3 DNA reads TGTGCCAGCTCACTCGGGGCACCCAGGAACACTGAAGCTTTCTTT.

This clonotype has a handful of counts. This chain links TRBV20-1 with TRBJ2-1, with TRBD2 matching 12 bases. Germline CDR1 and CDR2: DFQATT and SNEGSKA (reference sequence). The length of the CDR3 is 14 residues. V was pared by 6 bases and J by 10 bases, with 10 bases of the junction left unmatched. The CDR3 nucleotides read TGCAGTGCGCACCTAGCGGGAGGGCGGGGGGAGCAGTTCTTC. The encoded protein is CSAHLAGGRGEQFF.

In this sample, this clonotype turned up many times. V is TRBV9 and J is TRBJ2-1; 7 bases are shared with TRBD2. From germline, CDR1 is SGDLS and CDR2 YYNGEE. V shed 0 bases and J 3 bases; nucleotides not matched to a gene: 3. CDR3 length: 15 residues. The DNA of the CDR3 is TGTGCCAGCAGCGTAGACAGCGGGGACTACAATGAGCAGTTCTTC. Its translation: CASSVDSGDYNEQFF.

With respect to this clonotype: At one end the junction does not follow the germline gene, possibly because of a read error. The V call is TRBV7-2, the J call TRBJ2-5; the match to TRBD2 covers 14 bases. The CDR3 loop spans 17 amino acids. CDR1 and CDR2 from the germline V gene are SGHTA and FQGNSA. The CDR3 DNA reads as TGTGCCAGCAACTTAGCCGGGACTAGCGGGAGTTTAAAGACCCAGTACTTC. It encodes CASNLAGTSGSLKTQYF. Drawing the rest from reference TRBV7-2 and TRBJ2-5, the complete variable domain is GAGVSQSPSNKVTEKGKDVELRCDPISGHTALYWYRQSLGQGLEFLIYFQGNSAPDKSGLPSDRFSAERTGGSVSTLTIQRTQQEDSAVYLCASNLAGTSGSLKTQYFGPGTRLLVL.

This clonotype was detected many times. The J gene is TRBJ2-7, the V gene TRBV20-1; D is unclear. The CDR3 has 13 amino acids. CDR1 and CDR2 (germline): DFQATT, SNEGSKA (reference sequence). V was cut by 4 bases and J by 1 base, with 11 bases left in between. This CDR3 is CSATPDGSYEQYF. CDR3 in DNA: TGCAGTGCTACACCCGACGGATCCTACGAGCAGTACTTC.

This clonotype was observed a few times. CDR3 region: CSAPRGSGRQETQYF. Here the CDR3 DNA reads TGCAGTGCTCCACGAGGGTCGGGCCGGCAAGAGACCCAGTACTTC. The chain links TRBV20-1 to TRBJ2-5, with D possibly matching TRBD2 (5 bases). The ends were cut back, 5 bases at V and 2 bases at J, with 18 bases in the middle. This CDR3 is 15 amino acids long. CDR1 is DFQATT, CDR2 SNEGSKA, per germline (reference sequence).

The chain employs TRBV6-6 and TRBJ1-1; D unresolved. Trimming stripped 6 bases from V and 3 bases from J, with 8 bases between. The germline gives CDR1 MNHNY, CDR2 SVGAGI (reference sequence). This CDR3 contains 12 residues. CDR3: CASRSQDTEAFF. Here the CDR3 DNA reads TGTGCCAGCAGGTCCCAGGACACTGAAGCTTTCTTT.

This clonotype was detected a few times. The gene calls are TRBV7-3 and TRBJ2-2, with D uncertain. Per germline, CDR1 SGHTA and CDR2 FQGTGA. The CDR3 covers 14 residues. The ends were cut back, 6 bases at V and 1 base at J, with 9 bases in the middle. This CDR3 is CASSDGMNTGELFF. The CDR3 DNA reads as TGTGCCAGCAGTGACGGTATGAACACCGGGGAGCTGTTTTTT.

This clonotype appeared a few times. V gene TRBV20-1 combines with J gene TRBJ2-7, with D possibly TRBD2 on 7 matching bases. CDR1 and CDR2 (germline): DFQATT, SNEGSKA (reference sequence). The CDR3 length is 15 residues. V lost 1 base to trimming and J lost 4 bases, with 17 bases between them. This CDR3 is CSARGGGSWGYEQYF. CDR3 nucleotide sequence: TGCAGTGCTAGAGGCGGGGGCTCGTGGGGGTACGAGCAGTACTTC.

This chain uses TRBV25-1 with TRBJ1-2; TRBD1 might be the D (5 bases). The CDR3 consists of 14 residues. Trimming pared 4 bases from V and 4 bases from J, leaving 13 bases between. CDR1 is MGHDK and CDR2 is SYGVNS in the germline V gene. The CDR3 nucleotides are TGTGCCAGCAGTGGGGACGGTAGTTTCTATGGCTACACCTTC. This codes for CASSGDGSFYGYTF.

The V and J genes are TRBV24-1 and TRBJ2-3, with 7 bases lining up with TRBD2. V was clipped by 5 bases and J by 4 bases; unmatched bases: 11. Germline values: CDR1 KGHDR, CDR2 SFDVKD. The CDR3 runs to 16 residues. The CDR3 spells CATSGSGGGYADTQYF. The CDR3 nucleotides are TGTGCCACCAGTGGGTCCGGCGGGGGATACGCAGATACGCAGTATTTT.

A note on this clonotype: A much larger clone differs by one base, so this may be a read error. This rearrangement joins TRBV15 to TRBJ2-6; perhaps TRBD2 as D (6 bases). There are 18 residues in the CDR3. The germline gives CDR1 LNHNV, CDR2 YYDKDF (reference sequence). This CDR3 reads CATSRGEARESGANVPTF. CDR3 nucleotides: TGTGCCACCAGCAGAGGGGAGGCTAGGGAATCTGGGGCCAACGTCCCGACTTTC.

The J gene is TRBJ2-1, the V gene TRBV20-1; 9 bases fit TRBD1. CDR1 and CDR2 (germline): DFQATT, SNEGSKA (reference sequence). The CDR3 totals 16 residues. Germline trimming cut 1 base from V and 8 bases from J; bases unmatched to any gene: 12. The chain's CDR3 is CSARGSGTGLIDEQFF. The CDR3, as DNA: TGCAGTGCTAGAGGATCCGGGACAGGGTTAATTGATGAGCAGTTCTTC.

The chain employs TRBV21-1 and TRBJ1-2. TRBV21-1 is a listed pseudogene. The CDR3 has 12 amino acids. CDR3 amino acids: CASSKARGGYTF. In nucleotides, the CDR3 is TGTGCCAGCAGCAAAGCTCGGGGTGGCTACACCTTC.

This chain links TRBV12-3 or TRBV12-4 with TRBJ2-3, with TRBD1 matching over 8 bases. The junction had 9 bases not matched to a gene; V was cut back by 6 bases and J by 1 base. The CDR3 totals 16 residues. The CDR3 sequence: CASRPDRGVGTDTQYF. The CDR3 DNA follows: TGTGCCAGCAGACCCGACAGGGGTGTTGGCACAGATACGCAGTATTTT.

This clonotype has just a few counts. The CDR3 DNA follows: TGTGCCATCAACAAGGGGAGGGATACGCAGTATTTT. Amino acid sequence: CAINKGRDTQYF. The chain links TRBV10-3 to TRBJ2-3, with TRBD2 as a possible D gene (6 bases). V was shortened by 7 bases and J by 6 bases, with 11 bases between the two germline ends. CDR3 size: 12 residues. CDR1 is ENHRY and CDR2 is SYGVKD in the germline V gene.

This chain joins TRBV6-5 and TRBJ2-1, with D possibly being TRBD2 (6 bases). The ends were cut back, 3 bases at V and 5 bases at J, with 17 bases in the middle. Per the germline V gene, CDR1 is MNHEY and CDR2 is SVGAGI. The CDR3 covers 16 residues. CDR3 sequence (DNA): TGTGCCAGCAGTTATCTCGGGAGCGGACCAGACAATGAGCAGTTCTTC. This translates into CASSYLGSGPDNEQFF.

This clonotype has at least ten counts. The chain employs TRBV29-1 and TRBJ2-7, with unresolved D. CDR3 length equals 13 residues. Germline V gene lookup returns CDR1 SQVTM and CDR2 ANQGSEA. The ends were cut back, 1 base at V and 0 bases at J, with 7 bases in the middle. The CDR3 loop reads CSVEGAASYEQYF. The CDR3 coding sequence is TGCAGCGTTGAAGGGGCGGCCTCCTACGAGCAGTACTTC.

This clonotype has only a few counts. V usage is TRBV5-4 and J usage is TRBJ1-1; D is possibly TRBD1 (5 bases). The V gene's germline CDR1 is SGHNT and CDR2 YYREEE (reference sequence). The CDR3 runs to 14 residues. Trimming cost V 5 bases and J 7 bases, with 18 bases left between them. This chain's CDR3 is CASSPPGRYDEAFF. DNA for the CDR3: TGTGCCAGCAGTCCTCCAGGGAGGTACGATGAAGCTTTCTTT.

This clonotype has only a few counts. The chain carries TRBV4-3 and TRBJ1-3; tentative D call: TRBD1 (6 bases). This CDR3 region has 17 residues. CDR1 LGHNA and CDR2 YSLEER come from the germline V gene. Trimming took 0 bases from V and 4 from J, leaving 16 bases between them. Written as DNA, the CDR3 is TGCGCCAGCAGCCAAGATTCGGGGGGCGCGGGCGGAAACACCATATATTTT. Translating gives CASSQDSGGAGGNTIYF.

This clonotype has ten or more counts. The chain recombines TRBV4-3 with TRBJ2-7, with D maybe TRBD2 (5 bases). CDR1 and CDR2 from the germline V gene are LGHNA and YSLEER. The CDR3 spans 15 residues. Trimming cost V 0 bases and J 3 bases, with 12 bases left between them. CDR3 bases: TGCGCCAGCAGCCAAGATCGCGGGCGTTACTACGAGCAGTACTTC. Residues: CASSQDRGRYYEQYF.

A remark on this clonotype: It may be a read error: a sequence one base away is much more abundant. The V call is TRBV12-3 or TRBV12-4, the J call TRBJ2-1, with 7 bases aligning to TRBD2. The end of the DNA is better explained by TRBJ2-7, so the J call may be wrong. There are 15 residues in the CDR3. The CDR3 sequence is CASSLDLAVYNEQYF. The CDR3 bases are TGTGCCAGCAGTCTCGACCTAGCGGTCTACAATGAGCAGTACTTC.

The J gene is TRBJ1-6, the V gene TRBV18, with 9 bases that match TRBD1. There are 13 residues in the CDR3. V gave up 8 bases and J gave up 7 bases; unmatched junction bases: 3. Per the germline V gene, CDR1 is KGHSH and CDR2 is LQKENI. Here the CDR3 DNA reads TGTGCCAGCCACGGACAGGGGAATTCACCCCTCCACTTT. Translation: CASHGQGNSPLHF.

This clonotype was detected ten times or more. The chain uses TRBV10-3 and TRBJ2-7, with TRBD2 as a possible D gene (5 bases). The CDR3 is 15 residues long. The V gene's germline CDR1 is ENHRY and CDR2 SYGVKD. V was shortened by 3 bases and J by 0 bases, with 12 bases between the two germline ends. The CDR3 bases are TGTGCCATCAGTGAAAGAGAAGCGGCCTCCTACGAGCAGTACTTC. This codes for CAISEREAASYEQYF.

This chain uses TRBV9 with TRBJ2-5; maybe TRBD1 (6 bases). The germline V gene encodes CDR1 SGDLS and CDR2 YYNGEE. V was pared by 5 bases and J by 5 bases, with 16 bases between. CDR3 length equals 14 residues. The CDR3 sequence: CASSEQGYRETQYF. Here the CDR3 DNA reads TGTGCCAGCAGTGAACAGGGATATCGGGAGACCCAGTACTTC.

This clonotype has more than one count but fewer than ten. This chain uses TRBV15 with TRBJ1-2; unclear D gene. CDR3 length equals 13 residues. CDR1 LNHNV and CDR2 YYDKDF come from the germline V gene (reference sequence). Trimming pared 5 bases from V and 9 bases from J, leaving 16 bases between. CDR3 protein: CATSQGAGRRYTF. CDR3 bases: TGTGCCACCAGCCAAGGTGCCGGACGTCGCTACACCTTC.